This T cell receptor beta chain is drawn from a study of blood T cell repertoires in COVID-19. The CDR3 consists of 13 residues. With 2 bases removed from V and 6 bases from J, the gap between germline ends came to 12 bases. Germline lookup yields CDR1 SGHRS and CDR2 YFSETQ. The table came from immunoSEQ multiplex PCR; TCRdb's copy has only in-frame clones and leaves some out. The sample has about 56,000 clones; 89% are singletons. Source material: peripheral blood. The clonotype originates from a woman aged 60-75 years with COVID-19, enrolled during active disease. V is TRBV5-1 and J is TRBJ2-7; D perhaps matches TRBD1 (5 bases). The CDR3 loop reads CASSFGQGGEQYF. CDR3 DNA: TGCGCCAGCAGCTTTGGGCAGGGCGGCGAGCAGTACTTC.